Given below is one T cell receptor (beta chain) in context. This record comes from a study of blood T cell repertoires in COVID-19. Trimming shortened V by 1 base and J by 0 bases, and 15 bases separated the two germline ends. This CDR3 has 17 amino acids. Germline-derived CDR1 and CDR2 are MDHEN and SYDVKM. Per the study methods: Amplification of reference gene primers provided the estimated nucleated cell counts. Sequenced by immunoSEQ multiplex PCR; TCRdb stores in-frame clones only, minus some. V, J and clone size reflect that table, while D and trimming were determined from the DNA. The sample has about 47,000 clones; approximately 86% are singletons.

The chain recombines TRBV28 with TRBJ1-1; D perhaps matches TRBD1 (6 bases). This sequence originates from a man aged 55 to 70 with active COVID-19. Sequenced: peripheral blood. CDR3 sequence: CASSLSKDRYMNTEAFF. The CDR3 nucleotides are TGTGCCAGCAGTTTATCCAAGGACAGATATATGAACACTGAAGCTTTCTTT.